The T cell receptor (beta chain) under discussion was sequenced for a study of cytomegalovirus exposure and HLA in healthy donors. Study-level results: A later analysis found common viral pathogens apparently linked to several of the most significant clusters. Researchers left out some V segments, among them TRBV6-2 and TRBV6-3, as indistinguishable.

Trimming took 4 bases from V and 6 from J, leaving 16 bases between them. Germline CDR1 is SGHTA and CDR2 is FQGNSA. The CDR3 consists of 14 residues. The sample holds a few counts of this clone. As yet, its antigen is unknown. PCR primers comprised 60 Vbeta and 13 Jbeta primers. Assay: immunoSEQ multiplex PCR; the TCRdb copy retains only in-frame clones and omits some. The sample lists over 250,000 clones; approximately 70% were seen once. J is TRBJ2-7 and V is TRBV7-2, with D possibly matching TRBD1 (6 bases). The sequence was collected from a female donor in good health and CMV-seronegative. The sequenced sample was PBMCs. CDR3 protein: CASSSGRGGREQYF. The CDR3 nucleotides are TGTGCCAGCAGCTCGGGACGTGGGGGCCGCGAGCAGTACTTC.